The 12 T cell receptor beta chains below were found in one sample sequenced in a study of blood T cells in healthy people across ages. For the second PCR, which ran for about 6 to 11 cycles, a sample-barcoded 5' primer and a J-beta primer mix were used. A single record per CDR3 protein comes from TCRdb applying MiXCR to the 5' RACE reads. The data hold around 1,700,000 distinct CDR3 sequences, with approximately 30% observed a single time. The sequencing input was blood. All receptors derive from a woman aged 25 to 39 in good health.

Only a few counts were recorded for this clonotype. V usage is TRBV4-2 and J usage is TRBJ1-6; TRBD1 matches 7 bases. CDR1 is LGHNA and CDR2 is YNFKEQ in the germline V gene. The V gene end was trimmed by 1 base and the J gene end by 9 bases; junction bases not matched to a gene: 9. This CDR3 contains 16 residues. This chain's CDR3 is CASSQGAQGSSSPLHF. For the CDR3, the DNA is TGTGCCAGCAGCCAAGGAGCACAGGGGTCGAGTTCACCCCTCCACTTT.

The chain employs TRBV5-1 and TRBJ1-1; weak D call: TRBD1 (5 bases). In germline, CDR1 is SGHRS, CDR2 YFSETQ. The CDR3 length is 15 residues. V gave up 3 bases and J gave up 0 bases, with 12 bases separating them. This chain's CDR3 is CASSSANRLNTEAFF. The CDR3 DNA is TGCGCCAGCAGCTCCGCAAACAGGTTGAACACTGAAGCTTTCTTT.

This chain links TRBV6-6 with TRBJ2-7; D possibly matches TRBD1 or TRBD2 (5 bases each). The V end lost 8 bases, the J end lost 8 bases, and 19 bases lay between the germline ends. From germline, CDR1 is MNHNY and CDR2 SVGAGI (reference sequence). The CDR3 sequence is 13 residues long. CDR3 residues: CASQFPGTGQQYF. Written as DNA, the CDR3 is TGTGCCAGCCAGTTCCCCGGGACGGGCCAGCAGTACTTC.

The chain joins TRBV30 to TRBJ2-4; TRBD1 is a possible D gene (6 bases). Germline CDR1 GTSNPN, CDR2 SVGIG (reference sequence). Deletions cut 2 bases from V and 7 bases from J, with 9 bases between. This CDR3 has 12 amino acids. The CDR3: CAWSFDRNIQYF. The DNA for the CDR3 is TGTGCCTGGAGTTTTGACAGGAACATTCAGTACTTC.

This clonotype has just a few counts. The CDR3: CASSLYSLGGKANIQYF. CDR3 bases: TGTGCCAGCAGTTTGTACAGTCTCGGGGGCAAGGCAAACATTCAGTACTTC. V is TRBV28 and J is TRBJ2-4, with D perhaps given as TRBD1 or TRBD2 (6 bases each). Trimming took off 3 bases at V and 6 bases at J, with 21 bases between the two ends. CDR3 length equals 17 residues. The germline gives CDR1 MDHEN, CDR2 SYDVKM.

This clonotype was counted at least ten times. The J gene is TRBJ2-1, the V gene TRBV5-1, with D uncertain. Trimming removed 0 bases from V and 11 bases from J, with 6 bases in between. Germline V gene data show CDR1 as SGHRS and CDR2 as YFSETQ. This CDR3 is 11 amino acids long. The CDR3 is CASSLGDKQFF. The CDR3 region has the DNA TGCGCCAGCAGCTTGGGGGATAAGCAGTTCTTC.

In its sample, this clonotype was seen a few times. The V call is TRBV20-1, the J call TRBJ2-1; 12 bases match TRBD2. The germline gives CDR1 DFQATT, CDR2 SNEGSKA (reference sequence). This CDR3 contains 17 residues. Trimming took 2 bases from V and 8 from J; bases not matched to a gene: 13. This CDR3 is CSARRGAVTSGRHEQFF. The DNA for the CDR3 is TGCAGTGCTAGACGGGGAGCGGTGACTAGCGGGAGACATGAGCAGTTCTTC.

The V call is TRBV6-6, the J call TRBJ2-2, with TRBD2 matching over 10 bases. Trimming removed 6 bases from V and 4 bases from J; junction bases left unmatched: 8. This CDR3 is 16 amino acids long. CDR1 is MNHNY and CDR2 is SVGAGI in the germline V gene (reference sequence). The CDR3 nucleotides read TGTGCCAGCAGGGATAGCGGGGGGCCTCTCACCGGGGAGCTGTTTTTT. Amino acid sequence: CASRDSGGPLTGELFF.

This clonotype has a handful of counts. V and J are TRBV4-1 and TRBJ2-7, with D possibly being TRBD1 (6 bases). Trimming cost V 0 bases and J 4 bases, with 10 bases left between them. Per germline, CDR1 MGHRA and CDR2 YSYEKL. CDR3 size: 14 residues. CDR3 in amino acids: CASSQDGTTYEQYF. The DNA of the CDR3 is TGCGCCAGCAGCCAAGATGGGACAACTTACGAGCAGTACTTC.

The chain combines TRBV24-1 with TRBJ2-1; 8 nucleotides match TRBD2. J was trimmed by 7 bases and V by 3 bases; bases with no gene match: 13. The CDR3 is made up of 17 amino acids. Looked up from germline, CDR1 is KGHDR and CDR2 is SFDVKD. CDR3 nucleotides: TGTGCCACCAGTGATACTCCCCAAACGGGGGGGCGAAATGAGCAGTTCTTC. Protein: CATSDTPQTGGRNEQFF.

This clonotype was detected only a few times. The chain couples TRBV14 to TRBJ1-2, with a tentative D call TRBD1 (5 bases). V was clipped by 0 bases and J by 6 bases, with 11 bases between them. This CDR3 contains 14 residues. CDR1 is SGHDN, CDR2 FVKESK, per germline. The CDR3 DNA reads TGTGCCAGCAGCCAAGAAAAGGGGAAGGATGGCTACACCTTC. Its translation: CASSQEKGKDGYTF.

The chain links TRBV2 to TRBJ2-7; D is perhaps TRBD2 (6 bases). Deletions cut 7 bases from V and 6 bases from J, with 19 bases between. Germline loops: CDR1 SNHLY, CDR2 FYNNEI. There are 14 residues in the CDR3. CDR3 DNA: TGTGCCAGCAACTTTGGGCAGGGACTCTTCGAGCAGTACTTC. Translated, it gives CASNFGQGLFEQYF.